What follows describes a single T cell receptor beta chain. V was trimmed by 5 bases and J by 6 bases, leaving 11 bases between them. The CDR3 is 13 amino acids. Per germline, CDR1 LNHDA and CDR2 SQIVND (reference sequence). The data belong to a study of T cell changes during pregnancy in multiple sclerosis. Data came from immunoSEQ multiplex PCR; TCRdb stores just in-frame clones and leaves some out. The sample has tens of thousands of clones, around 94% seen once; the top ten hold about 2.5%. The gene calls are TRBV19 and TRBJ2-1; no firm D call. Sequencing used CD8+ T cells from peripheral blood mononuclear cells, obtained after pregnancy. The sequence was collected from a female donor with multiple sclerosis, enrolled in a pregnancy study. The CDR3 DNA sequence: TGTGCCAGTAGTTTCGCTTCGGGCAATGAGCAGTTCTTC. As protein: CASSFASGNEQFF.